This entry describes one T cell receptor beta chain. What it binds is not known. This sample was taken from a study of CD8+ T cells in alopecia areata. General study findings and limits: Because one nonresponder was included, the link of baseline CD8+ expansion to response is considered uncertain. Especially in alopecia totalis/universalis, lesional scalp showed greater clonality than normal scalp did.

The treatment: oral pan-JAK inhibitor, 5-10 mg twice daily. Reverse transcription of extracted RNA yielded cDNA, which provided the sequencing template. Assay used: immunoSEQ multiplex PCR; TCRdb lists only in-frame clones, some missing. The sample carries fewer than 250,000 clones, 60% recorded once. The source of this sequence is a human donor with alopecia areata. The specimen was CD4+ T cells sorted from blood, collected at week 24, from a patient treated with tofacitinib.

The CDR3 loop is CATSRRPLAGGPFDMGEQFF. DNA of the CDR3: TGTGCCACCAGCAGACGCCCGTTAGCGGGGGGGCCTTTTGATATGGGTGAGCAGTTCTTC. The V and J genes are TRBV15 and TRBJ2-1; 11 nucleotides match TRBD2. Germline loops: CDR1 LNHNV, CDR2 YYDKDF (reference sequence). The CDR3 runs to 20 residues. Losses at the gene ends were 2 bases for V and 9 bases for J; bases not matched to a gene: 21.